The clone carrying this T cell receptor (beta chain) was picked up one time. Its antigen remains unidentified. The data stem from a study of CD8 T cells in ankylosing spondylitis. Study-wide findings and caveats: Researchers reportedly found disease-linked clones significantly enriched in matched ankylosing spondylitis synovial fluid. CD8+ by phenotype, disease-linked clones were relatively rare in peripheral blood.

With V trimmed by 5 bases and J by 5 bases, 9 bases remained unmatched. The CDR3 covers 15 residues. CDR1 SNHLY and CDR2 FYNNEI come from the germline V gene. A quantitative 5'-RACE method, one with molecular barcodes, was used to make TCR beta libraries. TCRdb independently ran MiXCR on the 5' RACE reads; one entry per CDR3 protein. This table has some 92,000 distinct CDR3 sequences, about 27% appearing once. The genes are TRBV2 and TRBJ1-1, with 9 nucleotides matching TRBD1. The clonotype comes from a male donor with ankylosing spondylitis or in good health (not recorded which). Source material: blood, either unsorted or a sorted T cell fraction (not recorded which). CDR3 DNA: TGTGCCAGCAGTAGGATCCCGACAGGGGGGACTGAAGCTTTCTTT. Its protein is CASSRIPTGGTEAFF.